Below, 17 T cell receptor beta chains from the same sample are listed, as sequenced in a study of blood T cell repertoires in COVID-19. Profiled with immunoSEQ multiplex PCR; TCRdb holds only in-frame clones, not every one. Of about 320,000 clones in the sample, roughly 90% are singletons; the top ten hold 2.6%. The sample consisted of PBMCs or T cells enriched from blood (not recorded which). Receptors originate from a man aged 60 to 75 who had recovered from COVID-19.

This clone appeared a single time. The V gene is TRBV7-2, the J gene TRBJ1-4; D may be TRBD1 (5 bases). The germline V gene encodes CDR1 SGHTA and CDR2 FQGNSA. CDR3 size: 16 residues. V lost 1 base to trimming and J lost 8 bases, with 17 bases between them. CDR3 region: CASSLGGSGGREKLFF. The CDR3 nucleotides read TGTGCCAGCAGCTTAGGGGGTTCGGGGGGACGAGAAAAACTGTTTTTT.

The DNA of the CDR3 is TGTGCCAGCAGCGCCGGGACTAGCGGGATCCAAGAGACCCAGTACTTC. This gives the protein CASSAGTSGIQETQYF. The chain uses TRBV9 and TRBJ2-5; 13 bases agree with TRBD2. Unmatched junction bases numbered 3, after V lost 3 bases and J lost 1 base. The CDR3 is 16 residues long. Germline V gene sequence: CDR1 SGDLS, CDR2 YYNGEE.

J is TRBJ1-1 and V is TRBV10-1, with 8 nucleotides matching TRBD1. With 2 bases clipped from V and 3 bases from J, the junction kept 8 bases outside the gene matches. The CDR3 sequence is 16 residues long. Germline assignment: CDR1 WNHNN and CDR2 SYGVQD (reference sequence). CDR3 DNA sequence: TGCGCCAGCAGTGAGGGGGGAGGACAGGGATACACTGAAGCTTTCTTT. Translating it yields CASSEGGGQGYTEAFF.

This chain connects TRBV5-1 to TRBJ1-1, with 8 positions matching TRBD1. The J segment lost 1 base and the V segment lost 2 bases, leaving 7 bases of the junction unmatched. Germline V gene lookup returns CDR1 SGHRS and CDR2 YFSETQ. The length of the CDR3 is 16 residues. The CDR3 nucleotides are TGCGCCAGCAGCTTACGACCCGGGACAGGGAACACTGAAGCTTTCTTT. Residues: CASSLRPGTGNTEAFF.

J is TRBJ2-7 and V is TRBV3-1 (or the pseudogene TRBV3-2); TRBD1 might be the D (6 bases). CDR3 length equals 15 residues. Germline assignment: CDR1 LGHDT and CDR2 YNNKEL (reference sequence). Trimming shortened V by 4 bases and J by 6 bases, and 19 bases separated the two germline ends. CDR3 protein: CASSPLAGVGREQYF. The CDR3 nucleotides are TGTGCCAGCAGCCCGCTAGCAGGGGTCGGGCGCGAGCAGTACTTC.

The chain joins TRBV7-2 to TRBJ2-2, with a possible D match to TRBD2 (5 bases). CDR1 SGHTA and CDR2 FQGNSA come from the germline V gene. CDR3 length: 18 residues. The V and J ends lost 2 bases and 5 bases respectively, with 21 bases between them. DNA for the CDR3: TGTGCCAGCAGCTTAAACCCGTCCAGCGGAACTATGACCGGGGAGCTGTTTTTT. Residues: CASSLNPSSGTMTGELFF.

The V gene is TRBV10-1, the J gene TRBJ1-5; 11 bases align to TRBD1. Trimming cost V 2 bases and J 9 bases; bases outside gene matches: 9. This CDR3 comprises 16 residues. The germline CDR1 and CDR2 sequences are WNHNN and SYGVQD (reference sequence). The CDR3 bases are TGCGCCAGCAGTGAGACAGGACAGGGGGCTAGGTCGCCCCAGCATTTT. Its protein is CASSETGQGARSPQHF.

This clone appeared a single time. This chain uses TRBV19 with TRBJ1-5; D might be TRBD1 (6 bases). CDR1 and CDR2 from the germline V gene are LNHDA and SQIVND (reference sequence). CDR3 length: 12 residues. V lost 6 bases and J lost 11, with 14 bases in between. The DNA of the CDR3 is TGTGCCAGTAGCTCGAGGGGGACGGCCCAGCATTTT. Amino acid sequence: CASSSRGTAQHF.

CDR3 DNA: TGTGCCAGCAGTGAGAGGACTAGCGGGAGTATAGATACGCAGTATTTT. It codes for CASSERTSGSIDTQYF. The gene calls are TRBV25-1 and TRBJ2-3, with TRBD2 matching 13 bases. Looked up from germline, CDR1 is MGHDK and CDR2 is SYGVNS. V lost 3 bases and J lost 5; bases outside the gene matches: 5. The CDR3 sequence is 16 residues long. The whole variable domain, filled in from reference TRBV25-1 and TRBJ2-3, reads EADIYQTPRYLVIGTGKKITLECSQTMGHDKMYWYQQDPGMELHLIHYSYGVNSTEKGDLSSESTVSRIRTEHFPLTLESARPSHTSQYLCASSERTSGSIDTQYFGPGTRLTVL.

J is TRBJ1-6 and V is TRBV5-1, with a tentative D call TRBD1 (6 bases). Per the germline V gene, CDR1 is SGHRS and CDR2 is YFSETQ. This CDR3 region has 14 residues. V shed 6 bases and J shed 14 bases, with 21 bases lying between them. The CDR3 DNA reads TGCGCCAGCACCGAAACAGGGTCGGGAAAAACCCTCCACTTT. Amino acid sequence: CASTETGSGKTLHF.

The chain employs TRBV5-1 and TRBJ2-5; D ambiguous. The CDR3 extends over 13 amino acids. Germline-derived CDR1 and CDR2 are SGHRS and YFSETQ. V was cut by 0 bases and J by 4 bases, with 7 bases left in between. The CDR3 coding sequence is TGCGCCAGCAGCTTGGTGACGGGAGAGACCCAGTACTTC. Protein: CASSLVTGETQYF.

The gene calls are TRBV2 and TRBJ1-1, with TRBD1 identical over 9 bases. Germline V gene data show CDR1 as SNHLY and CDR2 as FYNNEI. There are 16 residues in the CDR3. Unmatched junction bases numbered 4, after V lost 2 bases and J lost 0 bases. CDR3 protein: CASSEWGTGLNTEAFF. CDR3 DNA sequence: TGTGCCAGCAGTGAATGGGGGACAGGGCTGAACACTGAAGCTTTCTTT.

The chain links TRBV27 to TRBJ1-3; unclear D gene. Germline lookup yields CDR1 MNHEY and CDR2 SMNVEV (reference sequence). The CDR3 is made up of 14 amino acids. V gave up 6 bases and J gave up 4 bases, with 13 bases separating them. The CDR3 region has the DNA TGTGCCAGCAGCCCGACAAGTCTCGGAAACACCATATATTTT. Encoded protein: CASSPTSLGNTIYF.

This chain connects TRBV6-5 to TRBJ1-6; D not certain. Trimming took 0 bases from V and 7 from J, leaving 10 bases between them. The CDR3 is 15 amino acids. Germline lookup yields CDR1 MNHEY and CDR2 SVGAGI. CDR3 bases: TGTGCCAGCAGTTACTCGAAGGGCGGGAATTCACCCCTCCACTTT. Its protein product is CASSYSKGGNSPLHF.

This rearrangement joins TRBV10-3 to TRBJ1-6, with unresolved D. Germline values: CDR1 ENHRY, CDR2 SYGVKD. With 4 bases removed from V and 6 bases from J, the gap between germline ends came to 7 bases. CDR3 length: 13 amino acids. The CDR3 loop reads CAISVNINSPLHF. The CDR3 DNA is TGTGCCATCAGTGTTAACATTAATTCACCCCTCCACTTT.

The chain is built from TRBV27 and TRBJ1-4; no clear D gene. The germline V gene encodes CDR1 MNHEY and CDR2 SMNVEV (reference sequence). Trimming removed 3 bases from V and 8 bases from J, with 10 bases in between. CDR3 length: 13 residues. The CDR3 spells CASSFGGREKLFF. The CDR3 DNA sequence: TGTGCCAGCAGTTTCGGAGGCCGCGAAAAACTGTTTTTT.

The chain carries TRBV16 and TRBJ1-5, with 8 bases identical to TRBD1. Trimming took 5 bases from V and 3 from J; bases not matched to a gene: 6. The CDR3 loop spans 15 amino acids. CDR1 is KGHSY and CDR2 is FQNENV in the germline V gene. The CDR3 DNA reads as TGTGCCAGCAGCGAACGGACAGGGTTCAATCAGCCCCAGCATTTT. Translation: CASSERTGFNQPQHF.